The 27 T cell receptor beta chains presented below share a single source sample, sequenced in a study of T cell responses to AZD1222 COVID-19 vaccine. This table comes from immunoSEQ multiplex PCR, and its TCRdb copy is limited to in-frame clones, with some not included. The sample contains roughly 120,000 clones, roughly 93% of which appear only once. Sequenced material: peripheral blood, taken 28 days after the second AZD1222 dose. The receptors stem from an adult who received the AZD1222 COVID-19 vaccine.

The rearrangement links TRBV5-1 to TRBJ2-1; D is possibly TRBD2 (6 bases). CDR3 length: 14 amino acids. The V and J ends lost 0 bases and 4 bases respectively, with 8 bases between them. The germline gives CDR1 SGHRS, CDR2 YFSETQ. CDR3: CASSLGLGYNEQFF. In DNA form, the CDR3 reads TGCGCCAGCAGCTTGGGACTAGGATACAATGAGCAGTTCTTC.

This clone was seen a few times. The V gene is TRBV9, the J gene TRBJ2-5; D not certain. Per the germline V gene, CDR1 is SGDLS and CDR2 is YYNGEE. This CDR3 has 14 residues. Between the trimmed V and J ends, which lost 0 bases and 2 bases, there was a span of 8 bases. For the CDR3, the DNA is TGTGCCAGCAGCGTAGATACCCAACAAGAGACCCAGTACTTC. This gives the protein CASSVDTQQETQYF.

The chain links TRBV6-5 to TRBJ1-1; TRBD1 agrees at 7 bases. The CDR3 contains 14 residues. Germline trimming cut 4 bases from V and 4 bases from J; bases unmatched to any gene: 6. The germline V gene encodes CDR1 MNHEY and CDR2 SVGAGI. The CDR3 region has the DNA TGTGCCAGCAGTTTCTACAGGGGTGGCACTGAAGCTTTCTTT. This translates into CASSFYRGGTEAFF.

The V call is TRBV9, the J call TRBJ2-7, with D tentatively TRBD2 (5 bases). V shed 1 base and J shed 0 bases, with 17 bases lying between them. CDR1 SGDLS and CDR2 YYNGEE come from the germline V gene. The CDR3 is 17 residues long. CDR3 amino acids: CASSVTNSAEPSYEQYF. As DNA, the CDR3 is TGTGCCAGCAGCGTAACCAACTCAGCGGAGCCCTCCTACGAGCAGTACTTC.

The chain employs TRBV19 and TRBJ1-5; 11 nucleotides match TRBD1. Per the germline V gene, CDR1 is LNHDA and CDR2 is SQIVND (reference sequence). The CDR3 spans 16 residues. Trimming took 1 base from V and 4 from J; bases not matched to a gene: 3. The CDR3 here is CASSIGGTGGNQPQHF. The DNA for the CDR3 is TGTGCCAGTAGTATAGGTGGGACAGGGGGGAATCAGCCCCAGCATTTT.

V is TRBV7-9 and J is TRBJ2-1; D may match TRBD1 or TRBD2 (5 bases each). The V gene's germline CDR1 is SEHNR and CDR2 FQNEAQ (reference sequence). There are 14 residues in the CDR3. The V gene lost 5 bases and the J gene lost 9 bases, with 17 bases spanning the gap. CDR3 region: CASSPPSRRGEQFF. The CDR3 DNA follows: TGTGCCAGCAGCCCCCCTAGCAGAAGGGGTGAGCAGTTCTTC.

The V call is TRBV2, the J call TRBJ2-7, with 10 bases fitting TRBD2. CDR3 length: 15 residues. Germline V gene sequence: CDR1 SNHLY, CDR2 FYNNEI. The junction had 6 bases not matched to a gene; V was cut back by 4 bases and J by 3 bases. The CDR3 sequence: CASSGMRTSGYEQYF. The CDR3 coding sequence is TGTGCCAGCAGTGGAATGCGGACTAGCGGCTACGAGCAGTACTTC. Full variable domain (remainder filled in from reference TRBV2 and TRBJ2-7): EPEVTQTPSHQVTQMGQEVILRCVPISNHLYFYWYRQILGQKVEFLVSFYNNEISEKSEIFDDQFSVERPDGSNFTLKIRSTKLEDSAMYFCASSGMRTSGYEQYFGPGTRLTVT.

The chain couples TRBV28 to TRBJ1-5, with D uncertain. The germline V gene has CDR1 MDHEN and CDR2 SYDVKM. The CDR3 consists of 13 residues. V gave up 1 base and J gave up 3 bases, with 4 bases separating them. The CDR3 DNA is TGTGCCAGCAGTTTATTAGTCAATCAGCCCCAGCATTTT. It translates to CASSLLVNQPQHF. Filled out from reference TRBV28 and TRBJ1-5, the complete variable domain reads DVKVTQSSRYLVKRTGEKVFLECVQDMDHENMFWYRQDPGLGLRLIYFSYDVKMKEKGDIPEGYSVSREKKERFSLILESASTNQTSMYLCASSLLVNQPQHFGDGTRLSIL.

The CDR3 spells CASSPNRQVSGNTIYF. The CDR3, as DNA: TGTGCCAGCTCACCAAATCGTCAAGTCTCTGGAAACACCATATATTTT. V and J are TRBV18 and TRBJ1-3; D is undetermined. Per the germline V gene, CDR1 is KGHSH and CDR2 is LQKENI. The CDR3 is 16 residues long. The V gene lost 2 bases and the J gene lost 0 bases, with 11 bases spanning the gap.

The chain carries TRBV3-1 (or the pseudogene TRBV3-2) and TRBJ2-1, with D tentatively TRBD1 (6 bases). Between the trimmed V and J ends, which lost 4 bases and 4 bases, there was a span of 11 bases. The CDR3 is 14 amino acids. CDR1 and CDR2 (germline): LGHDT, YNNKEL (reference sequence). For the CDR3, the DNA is TGTGCCAGCAGCCGAGAGGGGGTTTACAATGAGCAGTTCTTC. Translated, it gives CASSREGVYNEQFF.

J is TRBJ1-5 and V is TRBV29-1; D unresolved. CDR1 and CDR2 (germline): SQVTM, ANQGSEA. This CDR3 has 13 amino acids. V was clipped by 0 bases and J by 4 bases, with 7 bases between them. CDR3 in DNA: TGCAGCGTTGAAGAACAGACAAATCAGCCCCAGCATTTT. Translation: CSVEEQTNQPQHF. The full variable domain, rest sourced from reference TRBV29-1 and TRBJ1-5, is SAVISQKPSRDICQRGTSLTIQCQVDSQVTMMFWYRQQPGQSLTLIATANQGSEATYESGFVIDKFPISRPNLTFSTLTVSNMSPEDSSIYLCSVEEQTNQPQHFGDGTRLSIL.

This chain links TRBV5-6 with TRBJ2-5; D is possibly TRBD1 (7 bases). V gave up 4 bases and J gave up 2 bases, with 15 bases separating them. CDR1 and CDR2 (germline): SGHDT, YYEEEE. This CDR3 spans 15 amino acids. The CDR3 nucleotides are TGTGCCAGCAGCGCGGAGGGACAGTTTCAAGAGACCCAGTACTTC. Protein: CASSAEGQFQETQYF.

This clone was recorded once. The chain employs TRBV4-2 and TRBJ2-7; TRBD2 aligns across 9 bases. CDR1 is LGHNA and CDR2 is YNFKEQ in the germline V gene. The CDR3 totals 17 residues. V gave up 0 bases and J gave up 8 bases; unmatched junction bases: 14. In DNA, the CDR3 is TGTGCCAGCAGCCAAGAGGCTAGCGGGAATAGTTTTAACCAGCAGTACTTC. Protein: CASSQEASGNSFNQQYF.

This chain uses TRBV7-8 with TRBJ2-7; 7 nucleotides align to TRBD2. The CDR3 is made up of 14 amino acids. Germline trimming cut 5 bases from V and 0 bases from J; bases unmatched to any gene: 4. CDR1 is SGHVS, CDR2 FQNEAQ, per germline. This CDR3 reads CASSPSGGSYEQYF. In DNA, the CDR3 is TGTGCCAGCAGCCCTTCGGGGGGCTCCTACGAGCAGTACTTC.

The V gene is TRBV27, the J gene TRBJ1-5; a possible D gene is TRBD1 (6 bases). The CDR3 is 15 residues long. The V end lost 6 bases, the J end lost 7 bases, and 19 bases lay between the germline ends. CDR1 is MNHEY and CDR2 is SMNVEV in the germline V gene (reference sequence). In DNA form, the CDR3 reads TGTGCCAGCAGGGAGAGTACAGGGTTAGGGCAGCCCCAGCATTTT. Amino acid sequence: CASRESTGLGQPQHF.

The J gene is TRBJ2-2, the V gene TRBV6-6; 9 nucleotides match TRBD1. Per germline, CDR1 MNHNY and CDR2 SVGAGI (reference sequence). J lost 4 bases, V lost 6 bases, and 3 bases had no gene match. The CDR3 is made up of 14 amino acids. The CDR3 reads CASRQGAATGELFF. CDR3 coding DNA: TGTGCCAGCAGACAGGGGGCGGCCACCGGGGAGCTGTTTTTT.

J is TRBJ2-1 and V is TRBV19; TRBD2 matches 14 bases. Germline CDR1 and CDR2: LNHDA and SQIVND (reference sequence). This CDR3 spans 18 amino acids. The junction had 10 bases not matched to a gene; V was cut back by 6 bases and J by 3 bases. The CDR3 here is CASSPGLAGGDFYNEQFF. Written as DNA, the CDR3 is TGTGCCAGTAGCCCAGGACTAGCGGGAGGAGACTTCTACAATGAGCAGTTCTTC.

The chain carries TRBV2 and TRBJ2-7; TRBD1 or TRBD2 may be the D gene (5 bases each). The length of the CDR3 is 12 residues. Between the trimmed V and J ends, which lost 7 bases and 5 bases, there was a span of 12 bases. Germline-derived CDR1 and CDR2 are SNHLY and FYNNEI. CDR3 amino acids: CASKGPLHEQYF. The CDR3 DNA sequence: TGTGCCAGCAAGGGACCTCTCCACGAGCAGTACTTC.

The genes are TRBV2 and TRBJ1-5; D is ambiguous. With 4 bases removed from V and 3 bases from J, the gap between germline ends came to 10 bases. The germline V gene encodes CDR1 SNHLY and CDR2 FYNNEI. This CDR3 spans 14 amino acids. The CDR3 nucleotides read TGTGCCAGCAGTGTTGAGTCCCTCAATCAGCCCCAGCATTTT. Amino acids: CASSVESLNQPQHF.

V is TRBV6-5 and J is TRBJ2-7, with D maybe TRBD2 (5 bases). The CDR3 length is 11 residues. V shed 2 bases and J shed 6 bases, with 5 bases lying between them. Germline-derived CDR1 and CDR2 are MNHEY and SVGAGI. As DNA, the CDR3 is TGTGCCAGCAGTTACGGAGGCGAGCAGTACTTC. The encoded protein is CASSYGGEQYF.

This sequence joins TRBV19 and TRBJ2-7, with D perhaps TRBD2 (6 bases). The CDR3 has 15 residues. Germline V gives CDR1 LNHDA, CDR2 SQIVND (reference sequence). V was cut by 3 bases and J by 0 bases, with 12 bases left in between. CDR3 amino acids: CASSISGSSSYEQYF. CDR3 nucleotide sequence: TGTGCCAGTAGTATTTCCGGGAGCAGCTCCTACGAGCAGTACTTC.

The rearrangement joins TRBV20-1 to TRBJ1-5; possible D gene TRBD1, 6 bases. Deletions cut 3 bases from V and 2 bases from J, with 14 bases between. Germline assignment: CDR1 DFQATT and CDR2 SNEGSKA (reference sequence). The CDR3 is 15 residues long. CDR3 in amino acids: CSASAAGDGNQPQHF. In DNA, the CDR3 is TGCAGTGCTAGTGCGGCAGGGGATGGCAATCAGCCCCAGCATTTT.

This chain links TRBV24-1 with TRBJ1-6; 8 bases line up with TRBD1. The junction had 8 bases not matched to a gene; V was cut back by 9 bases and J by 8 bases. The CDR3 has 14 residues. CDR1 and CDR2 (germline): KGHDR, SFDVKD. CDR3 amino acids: CATSDGQGYSPLHF. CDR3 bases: TGTGCCACCTCCGACGGACAGGGTTATTCACCCCTCCACTTT.

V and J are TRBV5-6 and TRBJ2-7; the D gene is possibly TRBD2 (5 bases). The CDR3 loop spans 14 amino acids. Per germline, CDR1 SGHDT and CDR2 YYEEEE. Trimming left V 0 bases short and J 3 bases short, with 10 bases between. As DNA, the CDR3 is TGTGCCAGCAGCTTGGCGGGCCGGGACTACGAGCAGTACTTC. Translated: CASSLAGRDYEQYF.

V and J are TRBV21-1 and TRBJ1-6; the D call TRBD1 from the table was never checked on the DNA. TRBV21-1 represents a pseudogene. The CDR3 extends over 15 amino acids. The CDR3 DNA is TGTGCCAGCAGATCCATGGGCTGGCGCAATTCACCCCTCCACTTT. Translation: CASRSMGWRNSPLHF.

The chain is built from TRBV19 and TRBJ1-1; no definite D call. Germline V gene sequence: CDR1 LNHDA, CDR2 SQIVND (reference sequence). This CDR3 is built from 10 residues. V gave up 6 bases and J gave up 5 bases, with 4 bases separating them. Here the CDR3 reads CASRGTEAFF. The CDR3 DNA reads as TGTGCCAGTAGAGGGACTGAAGCTTTCTTT.

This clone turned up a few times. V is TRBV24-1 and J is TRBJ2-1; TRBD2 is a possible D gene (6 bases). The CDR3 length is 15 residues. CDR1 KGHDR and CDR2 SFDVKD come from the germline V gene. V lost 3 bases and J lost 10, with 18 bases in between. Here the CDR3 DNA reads TGTGCCACCAGTGATAATAGCGGCGGGATTAACGAGCAGTTCTTC. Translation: CATSDNSGGINEQFF.